This TCR beta chain was sequenced during a study of control samples from healthy donors and cancer patients. Trimming pared 0 bases from V and 5 bases from J, leaving 11 bases between. Per germline, CDR1 SGHRS and CDR2 YFSETQ. This CDR3 contains 14 residues. This clone was observed once. Produced via immunoSEQ multiplex PCR; TCRdb's table is partial and in-frame only. Here the sample spans approximately 150,000 clones, 80% to 95% being singletons. The V gene is TRBV5-1, the J gene TRBJ1-1; D remains ambiguous. The TCR sequence derives from a woman in her thirties in good health. The sample consisted of blood. CDR3 nucleotide sequence: TGCGCCAGCAGCTTGGCGGGGATGAGGACTGAAGCTTTCTTT. It yields the protein CASSLAGMRTEAFF.